Listed below are T cell receptor beta chains from one sample, sequenced in a study of blood T cell repertoires in COVID-19. Measured with immunoSEQ multiplex PCR; TCRdb has only the in-frame clones, and not every one. This table has around 200,000 clones, about 85% appearing once. The specimen was PBMCs or T cells enriched from blood (not recorded which). These receptors were collected from a man between 40 and 49 years old who had recovered from COVID-19. The CDR3 runs from the conserved cysteine through the conserved F or W. Fields, in order: V gene, D gene, clone size, J gene, CDR3 DNA, CDR3 protein. A D gene is named only where the DNA matches it firmly. Clone size appears in some rows only: once, few, many, or a class for an expanded clone.

TRBV5-6	NA	NA	TRBJ1-2	TGTGCCAGCAGCTTGGCCCAAAGCCGTGGCTACACCTTC	CASSLAQSRGYTF
TRBV6-4	TRBD1	NA	TRBJ2-3	TGTGCCAGCACCTCCGGGACAGGGGGCGACACAGATACGCAGTATTTT	CASTSGTGGDTDTQYF
TRBV12-2	NA	NA	TRBJ1-1	TGTGCAAGTCGCTTAGAATGCCAGGGGAACACTGAAGCTTTCTTT	CASRLECQGNTEAFF
TRBV3-1/TRBV3-2	NA	NA	TRBJ1-2	TGTGCCAGCAGCCAAGTTGTAGGGGGTAATGGCTACACCTTC	CASSQVVGGNGYTF
TRBV4-1	NA	NA	TRBJ1-1	TGCGCCAGCAGCCAAGATACGAGTCCAGGGGTTGACACTGAAGCTTTCTTT	CASSQDTSPGVDTEAFF
TRBV19	NA	NA	TRBJ1-2	TGTGCCAGTAGTATATCCGGTACGAACTATGGCTACACCTTC	CASSISGTNYGYTF
TRBV27	NA	once	TRBJ1-4	TGTGCCAGCAGGCCCGTAAGAATCCGACAGACTAATGAAAAACTGTTTTTT	CASRPVRIRQTNEKLFF
TRBV28	TRBD2	NA	TRBJ2-1	TGTGCCAGCAGGGGAGCGGGAGCAGAACAGTTCTTC	CASRGAGAEQFF
TRBV5-4	TRBD1	once	TRBJ1-1	TGTGCCAGCAGCTTATTCCCAGGGGGGCACGCTGAAGCTTTCTTT	CASSLFPGGHAEAFF
TRBV6-5	TRBD1	NA	TRBJ1-3	TGTGCCAGCAGTTTCCGAAGCAGGGGGAACACCATATATTTT	CASSFRSRGNTIYF
TRBV5-1	TRBD1	NA	TRBJ1-2	TGCGCCAGCAGCCAACTTCTTGCCGGGACAGGGAAGGGCTACACCTTC	CASSQLLAGTGKGYTF
TRBV10-1	TRBD1	once	TRBJ1-1	TGCGCCAGCAGTCAGGGGGGGAACACTGAAGCTTTCTTT	CASSQGGNTEAFF
TRBV24-1	TRBD2	NA	TRBJ2-1	TGTGCCACCAGTGATCCGGCCGGGGGGGCGGACAATGAGCAGTTCTTC	CATSDPAGGADNEQFF
TRBV27	NA	NA	TRBJ2-1	TGTGCCAGCAGTTTCTCAAGGGGGGGGGTGCGCTACAATGAGCAGTTCTTC	CASSFSRGGVRYNEQFF
TRBV28	NA	NA	TRBJ1-5	TGTGCCAGCAGCTTCGATCAGCCCCAGCATTTT	CASSFDQPQHF
TRBV5-1	NA	NA	TRBJ1-1	TGCGCCAGCAGCTTGACCCAGGGGAACACTGAAGCTTTCTTT	CASSLTQGNTEAFF
TRBV10-3	NA	NA	TRBJ2-7	TGTGCCATCAGACCCACTGACAGCTACGAGCAGTACTTC	CAIRPTDSYEQYF